This TCR beta chain derives from a study of low-dose radiotherapy and immunotherapy resistance in tumors. Study-wide background: Every two weeks, cyclophosphamide 200 mg/m2 was infused one day before radiation plus immunotherapy.

The CDR3 loop spans 15 amino acids. CDR1 and CDR2 from the germline V gene are MNHEY and SMNVEV (reference sequence). Trimming removed 5 bases at V and 3 bases at J, with 16 bases between. Both TCRalpha and TCRbeta chains were reverse transcribed with V-gene-specific primers. The authors ran around 22 PCR cycles to amplify TCRs with a constant-region primer and V-primer adapter. Each CDR3 protein gets one entry after TCRdb re-called the reads with MiXCR. The sample holds tens of thousands of distinct CDR3 sequences, less than 30% seen once. Specified time point: before trial treatment. This clonotype originated in a male donor with rectosigmoid adenocarcinoma. The gene calls are TRBV27 and TRBJ1-1, with D hard to call. This material consisted of PBMCs, taken before treatment. The CDR3 DNA reads TGTGCCAGCAGTAGTCCCCGGGCACGGGACACTGAAGCTTTCTTT. Its translation is CASSSPRARDTEAFF.